Listed below are T cell receptor beta chains from one sample, sequenced in a study of blood T cell repertoires in COVID-19. Assay: immunoSEQ multiplex PCR; the TCRdb copy retains only in-frame clones and omits some. The sample has under 250,000 clones, approximately 87% seen once; the top ten hold 5.5% to 8%. Sequencing was performed on peripheral blood. These receptor sequences come from a man in his sixties with acute or convalescent COVID-19. Both conserved end residues are part of each CDR3. The D gene is left open where the match is weak. Where a row states a size, it is once, few, many or the class of an expanded clone; other rows omit it.

j_call | clone_size | d_call | v_call | cdr3_nt | cdr3_aa
TRBJ2-2 | NA | NA | TRBV11-3 | TGTGCCAGCAGCTTGCGGGACCCCGGGGAGCTGTTTTTT | CASSLRDPGELFF
TRBJ1-1 | NA | NA | TRBV11-3 | TGTGCCAGCAGCTTGAGGTTAGGGGGGGCCGATCAAGCTTTCTTT | CASSLRLGGADQAFF
TRBJ2-5 | NA | TRBD1 | TRBV28 | TGTGCCAGCAGTTTCCGGGACAGAGAGACCCAGTACTTC | CASSFRDRETQYF
TRBJ1-1 | NA | NA | TRBV19 | TGTGCCAGTATGGAGGCAGATTTTTTGAACACTGAAGCTTTCTTT | CASMEADFLNTEAFF
TRBJ2-7 | NA | NA | TRBV28 | TGTGCCAGCAGCCTCGGACATATCTACGAGCAGTACTTC | CASSLGHIYEQYF
TRBJ2-6 | NA | NA | TRBV28 | TGTGCCAGCAGTTTAGGCAGGGGGGCCAACGTCCTGACTTTC | CASSLGRGANVLTF
TRBJ2-1 | NA | NA | TRBV19 | TGTGCCAGTAGTCTCAGGGTTAGTGAGCAGTTCTTC | CASSLRVSEQFF
TRBJ1-6 | NA | TRBD1 | TRBV2 | TGTGCCAGCACGGGGGACAGGGGTCCCTATAATTCACCCCTCCACTTT | CASTGDRGPYNSPLHF
TRBJ1-1 | NA | TRBD1 | TRBV5-6 | TGTGCCAGCTCTTATCTAACAGGGGAATGGAGCACTGAAGCTTTCTTT | CASSYLTGEWSTEAFF
TRBJ2-7 | NA | TRBD2 | TRBV28 | TGTGCCAGCAGTCCGGGACTAGCGGAGCTCAACTCCTACGAGCAGTACTTC | CASSPGLAELNSYEQYF
TRBJ2-5 | NA | TRBD2 | TRBV7-3 | TGTGCCAGCAGCTTACTAGCGGGAGTTGGGGAGACCCAGTACTTC | CASSLLAGVGETQYF
TRBJ2-2 | NA | NA | TRBV28 | TGTGCCAGCAGTTTGAAAAGGACAGCGAACACCGGGGAGCTGTTTTTT | CASSLKRTANTGELFF
TRBJ1-1 | NA | NA | TRBV28 | TGTGCCAGCAAAATCAGGGAATATCCTGAAGCTTTCTTT | CASKIREYPEAFF
TRBJ2-2 | NA | NA | TRBV11-3 | TGTGCCAGCAGCTTAGGAGTCGCCGGGGAGCTGTTTTTT | CASSLGVAGELFF
TRBJ2-7 | once | TRBD2 | TRBV5-1 | TGCGCCAGCAGCTTGGCGGGGAGGGAGACCTACGAGCAGTACTTC | CASSLAGRETYEQYF
TRBJ2-3 | NA | TRBD1 | TRBV7-6 | TGTGCCAGCAGCCCGACGCCGGACAGGGCAGATACGCAGTATTTT | CASSPTPDRADTQYF
TRBJ1-2 | NA | TRBD1 | TRBV19 | TGTGCCAGTAGTCTTGGGACAGCTAACTATGGCTACACCTTC | CASSLGTANYGYTF
TRBJ2-7 | NA | TRBD2 | TRBV6-5 | TGTGCCAGCAGTTACGGTAGCGGGAGGTACGAGCAGTACTTC | CASSYGSGRYEQYF
TRBJ2-1 | NA | NA | TRBV18 | TGTGCCAGCTCAAAAGAGAGCTCCTACAATGAGCAGTTCTTC | CASSKESSYNEQFF
TRBJ2-2 | once | NA | TRBV28 | TGTGCCAGCAGTTTTCGGGGGAGAGGGGCCGGGGAGCTGTTTTTT | CASSFRGRGAGELFF
TRBJ1-5 | NA | TRBD1 | TRBV10-3 | TGTGCCATCAGCGTAGACAGGGACAATCAGCCCCAGCATTTT | CAISVDRDNQPQHF
TRBJ2-7 | NA | TRBD1 | TRBV25-1 | TGTGCCAGCGGGCGGGACAGGGGGCCCTACGAGCAGTACTTC | CASGRDRGPYEQYF
TRBJ2-2 | NA | NA | TRBV11-3 | TGTGCCAGCAGCCACAGGGATCTCACCGGGGAGCTGTTTTTT | CASSHRDLTGELFF
TRBJ1-3 | NA | TRBD1 | TRBV9 | TGTGCCAGCAGCGTTACAGGGGGTGGGAGTCTTGGAAACACCATATATTTT | CASSVTGGGSLGNTIYF
TRBJ2-1 | NA | NA | TRBV27 | TGTGCCAGCTTTCCTAGGCCGTCCGGAACGGCCGCCAATGAGCAGTTCTTC | CASFPRPSGTAANEQFF
TRBJ2-1 | NA | NA | TRBV6-2/TRBV6-3 | TGTGCCAGCAGTCCCTATAATGAGCAGTTCTTC | CASSPYNEQFF
TRBJ2-7 | NA | TRBD2 | TRBV7-2 | TGTGCCAGCAGCTTAGCGCTGACTAGCGGAATAATAGGCGACGAGCAGTACTTC | CASSLALTSGIIGDEQYF
TRBJ1-4 | NA | TRBD1 | TRBV9 | TGTGCCAGCAGCCCCGACAGGGCAACTAATGAAAAACTGTTTTTT | CASSPDRATNEKLFF